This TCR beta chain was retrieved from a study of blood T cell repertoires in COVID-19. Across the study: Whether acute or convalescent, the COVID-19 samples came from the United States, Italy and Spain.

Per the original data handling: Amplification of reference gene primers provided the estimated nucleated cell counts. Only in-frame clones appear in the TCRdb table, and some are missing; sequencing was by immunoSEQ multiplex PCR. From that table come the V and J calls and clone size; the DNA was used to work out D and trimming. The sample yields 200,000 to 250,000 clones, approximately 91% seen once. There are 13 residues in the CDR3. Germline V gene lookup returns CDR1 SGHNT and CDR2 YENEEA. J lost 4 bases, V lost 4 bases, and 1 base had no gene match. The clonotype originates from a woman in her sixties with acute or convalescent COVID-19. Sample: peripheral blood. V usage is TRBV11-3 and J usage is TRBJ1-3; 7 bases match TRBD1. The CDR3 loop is CASSSDRGNTIYF. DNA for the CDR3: TGTGCCAGCAGCTCGGACAGGGGAAACACCATATATTTT.